This passage covers 2 T cell receptor beta chains from one sample sequenced in a study of Ad26.COV2.S vaccination and SARS-CoV-2 variants (dated by TCRdb to 2020 to 2022). The sample's treatment or condition, from its label and the paper: roughly 19 received Ad26.COV2.S at low or high dose, single or two shots; 5 received placebo; per-sample allocation not given. Repertoires of vaccine and placebo recipients were sequenced from samples collected on day 63 after the first injection. The library was built by means of the immunoSEQ multiplex PCR assay. The table was pulled from immuneACCESS by TCRdb, which kept in-frame rearrangements only. Such tables lose some clones; where checked, under half of the loss comes from unresolved V genes, and the rest has no known cause. A total of approximately 350,000 clones appear in this sample, roughly 80% of them only once. About 7.4% of the sample belongs to the ten largest clones.

Sequenced material: peripheral blood, taken in a trial of Ad26.COV2.S vaccine versus placebo. The receptors come from a person between 18 and 60 years old who received the Ad26.COV2.S COVID-19 vaccine or a placebo.

This clone appeared a single time. V gene TRBV12-3 or TRBV12-4 combines with J gene TRBJ2-7; D not certain. Trimming left V 3 bases short and J 3 bases short, with 9 bases between. The CDR3 is 13 amino acids. CDR3 protein: CASSFGRIYEQYF. The CDR3 DNA sequence: TGTGCCAGCAGTTTCGGACGGATCTACGAGCAGTACTTC.

The chain recombines TRBV20-1 with TRBJ2-4; D may be TRBD1 or TRBD2 (5 bases each). Trimming left V 3 bases short and J 1 base short, with 16 bases between. The CDR3 spans 16 residues. CDR1 is DFQATT, CDR2 SNEGSKA, per germline (reference sequence). The CDR3 region is CSASSPTGAAKNIQYF. CDR3 nucleotides: TGCAGTGCTAGTTCCCCCACCGGGGCGGCCAAAAACATTCAGTACTTC.